This TCR beta chain originates from a study of T-cell memory formation after mild COVID-19. The CDR3 runs to 15 residues. V trimming: 3 bases; J trimming: 8 bases; junction bases outside the gene matches: 12. CDR1 and CDR2 from the germline V gene are SGHAT and FQNNGV. TCR alpha and TCR beta cDNA libraries carrying sample barcodes and UMIs came from 5'RACE with constant-segment primers. MiXCR, applied by TCRdb to the 5' RACE reads, yields one record per CDR3 protein. There are about 410,000 distinct CDR3 sequences in the sample; less than 25% occur only once, and about an eighth lies in the top ten. A remark on this clonotype: Its cognate antigen is unknown.

Study conclusions and caveats: CD4+ bias marked clones expanding day 15 to 37, unlike balanced contracting clones. The pre-infection memory compartment contained some responding clones, suggesting cross-reactive memory joined.

The clonotype comes from an adult woman who had mild COVID-19 (a few samples of this study predate the infection). Cell type and time point are not known. The chain has TRBV11-2 and TRBJ1-2; TRBD1 matches at 7 bases. The sample was PBMCs or a T cell subset sorted from them (not recorded which). In DNA form, the CDR3 reads TGTGCCAGCAGCTTCATCGGACAGGACGTTAACGGCTACACCTTC. It encodes CASSFIGQDVNGYTF.